The 9 T cell receptor beta chains below were found in one sample sequenced in a study of T cells in Graves' hyperthyroidism and ophthalmopathy. Amplification of TCR beta CDR3 regions used RNA as the template. First-round RT-PCR with HTBI primers amplified the TCR CDR3 region. MiXCR, run by TCRdb on the multiplex PCR reads, gives a single entry per CDR3 protein. This sample has approximately 370,000 distinct CDR3 sequences; 17% occur once, and the top ten carry more than 30%. Material: blood. These receptors came from a woman younger than 45 with Graves' hyperthyroidism that later progressed to Graves' ophthalmopathy.

This chain joins TRBV27 and TRBJ2-1; 8 bases fit TRBD1. Trimming took 5 bases from V and 7 from J; bases not matched to a gene: 7. Per the germline V gene, CDR1 is MNHEY and CDR2 is SMNVEV (reference sequence). The CDR3 is 14 residues long. The CDR3 spells CASSPPGGRNEQFF. CDR3 bases: TGTGCCAGCAGTCCCCCAGGGGGCCGGAATGAGCAGTTCTTC.

The chain employs TRBV28 and TRBJ2-7, with a possible D match to TRBD2 (5 bases). Looked up from germline, CDR1 is MDHEN and CDR2 is SYDVKM. CDR3 length: 14 residues. With 0 bases removed from V and 2 bases from J, the gap between germline ends came to 8 bases. CDR3 nucleotide sequence: TGTGCCAGCAGTTTATGGTCCGGGACCTACGAGCAGTACTTC. Translation: CASSLWSGTYEQYF.

The gene calls are TRBV20-1 and TRBJ2-7; D unresolved. The V end was cut by 5 bases, the J end by 2 bases, with 10 bases between. Germline values: CDR1 DFQATT, CDR2 SNEGSKA (reference sequence). CDR3 size: 12 residues. The CDR3 nucleotides are TGCAGTGCTCGCTATCCTACCTACGAGCAGTACTTC. Its translation is CSARYPTYEQYF.

This clonotype has a count of ten or more. The V call is TRBV27, the J call TRBJ2-3, with 8 bases aligning to TRBD2. The germline V gene encodes CDR1 MNHEY and CDR2 SMNVEV (reference sequence). Germline trimming cut 2 bases from V and 1 base from J; bases unmatched to any gene: 5. There are 16 residues in the CDR3. The CDR3 loop reads CASSLGAAGGTDTQYF. In nucleotides, the CDR3 is TGTGCCAGCAGTTTAGGGGCAGCGGGGGGCACAGATACGCAGTATTTT.

This clonotype was counted many times. The chain employs TRBV6-1 and TRBJ2-3; TRBD1 matches at 9 bases. The CDR3 extends over 13 amino acids. V trimming: 6 bases; J trimming: 6 bases; junction bases outside the gene matches: 4. Germline V gene lookup returns CDR1 MNHNS and CDR2 SASEGT. In DNA, the CDR3 is TGTGCCAGCAGATTGGACAGGGGTGATACGCAGTATTTT. Translation gives CASRLDRGDTQYF.

V and J are TRBV7-9 and TRBJ1-3; tentative D call: TRBD1 (6 bases). Trimming removed 4 bases from V and 1 base from J, with 17 bases in between. This CDR3 contains 17 residues. Germline assignment: CDR1 SEHNR and CDR2 FQNEAQ (reference sequence). The CDR3 is CASSWAGTQYSGNTIYF. The CDR3 DNA follows: TGTGCCAGCAGCTGGGCCGGGACACAGTATTCTGGAAACACCATATATTTT.

This clonotype appeared many times. The V call is TRBV18, the J call TRBJ2-7, with TRBD1 matching 8 bases. The CDR3 is 13 residues long. The germline V gene encodes CDR1 KGHSH and CDR2 LQKENI. The ends lost 6 bases at V and 6 bases at J; junction bases unmatched: 7. DNA of the CDR3: TGTGCCAGCTCGCCCCCGACAGGGGTCGAGCAGTACTTC. This sequence encodes CASSPPTGVEQYF.

This clonotype was counted a few times. The chain has TRBV7-2 and TRBJ2-1, with D maybe TRBD2 (6 bases). This CDR3 spans 11 amino acids. Per germline, CDR1 SGHTA and CDR2 FQGNSA. V was trimmed by 4 bases and J by 15 bases, leaving 13 bases between them. CDR3 sequence: CASSSLTSRFF. Here the CDR3 DNA reads TGTGCCAGCAGCTCCTTGACTAGTCGGTTCTTC. Variable domain in full (rest from reference TRBV7-2 and TRBJ2-1): GAGVSQSPSNKVTEKGKDVELRCDPISGHTALYWYRQSLGQGLEFLIYFQGNSAPDKSGLPSDRFSAERTGGSVSTLTIQRTQQEDSAVYLCASSSLTSRFFGPGTRLTVL.

This clonotype was seen only a few times. Here the CDR3 reads CASSMDRGRRGNQPQHF. DNA of the CDR3: TGTGCCAGTAGTATGGACAGGGGGCGAAGGGGCAATCAGCCCCAGCATTTT. The J gene is TRBJ1-5, the V gene TRBV19; 11 bases agree with TRBD1. Trimming cost V 3 bases and J 2 bases; bases outside gene matches: 6. The germline V gene has CDR1 LNHDA and CDR2 SQIVND (reference sequence). The CDR3 runs to 17 residues.